This T cell receptor (beta chain) appears in the sequencing data of a study of early T cells in non-severe SARS-CoV-2 infection. Each single cDNA molecule received a unique molecular identifier. TCRdb re-derived calls from the 5' RACE reads in MiXCR, one entry per CDR3 protein. This sample has roughly 20,000 distinct CDR3 sequences, with about 3.7% found just once. This CDR3 contains 15 residues. Trimming stripped 3 bases from V and 1 base from J, with 12 bases between. From germline, CDR1 is WSHSY and CDR2 SAAADI. This clonotype is labeled as medium-sized. What was sequenced was whole blood. This TCR was sampled from an adult who was a healthcare worker with PCR-confirmed SARS-CoV-2 infection or an uninfected control (not recorded which). The V gene is TRBV10-2, the J gene TRBJ1-1, with a weak D call TRBD1 (5 bases). The CDR3 here is CASSEGVWGNTEAFF. CDR3 coding DNA: TGCGCCAGCAGTGAAGGGGTTTGGGGGAACACTGAAGCTTTCTTT.